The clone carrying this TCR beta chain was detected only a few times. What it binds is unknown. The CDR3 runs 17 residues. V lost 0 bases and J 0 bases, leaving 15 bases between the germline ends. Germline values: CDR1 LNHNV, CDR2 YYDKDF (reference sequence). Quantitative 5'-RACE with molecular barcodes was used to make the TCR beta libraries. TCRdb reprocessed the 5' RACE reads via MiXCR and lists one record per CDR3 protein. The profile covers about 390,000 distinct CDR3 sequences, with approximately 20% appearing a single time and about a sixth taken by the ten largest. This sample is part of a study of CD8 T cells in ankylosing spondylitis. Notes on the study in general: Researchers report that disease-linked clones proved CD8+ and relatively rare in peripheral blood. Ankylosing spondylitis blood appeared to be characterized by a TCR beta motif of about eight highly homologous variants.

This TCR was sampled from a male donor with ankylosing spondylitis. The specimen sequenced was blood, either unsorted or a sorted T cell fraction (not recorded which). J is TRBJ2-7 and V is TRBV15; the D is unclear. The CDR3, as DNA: TGTGCCACCAGCAGAGATCTTCCTCACCTGAGCTCCTACGAGCAGTACTTC. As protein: CATSRDLPHLSSYEQYF.